These 29 T cell receptor beta chains originate from one sample sequenced in a study of OX40 agonist ivuxolimab in advanced cancers. TCRdb keeps only in-frame clones here, not all; method: immunoSEQ multiplex PCR. The repertoire holds roughly 80,000 clones, about 88% seen once, with 6.5% to 8% in the top ten. Sequenced here: CD4+ or CD8+ T cells sorted from blood, sampled in a trial of the OX40 agonist ivuxolimab. Every receptor here comes from an adult with an advanced solid tumor such as melanoma, head and neck, liver or kidney cancer.

CDR3 in DNA: TGTGCCAGCAGCTCTGGACAGGGGTTCGATGAGCAGTTCTTC. As protein: CASSSGQGFDEQFF. V gene TRBV5-4 combines with J gene TRBJ2-1, with 9 bases lining up with TRBD1. Germline V lookup: CDR1 SGHNT, CDR2 YYREEE (reference sequence). CDR3 length: 14 residues. With 3 bases clipped from V and 8 bases from J, the junction kept 6 bases outside the gene matches.

The J gene is TRBJ2-1, the V gene TRBV9; no reliable D call. The V end lost 0 bases, the J end lost 9 bases, and 16 bases lay between the germline ends. The germline gives CDR1 SGDLS, CDR2 YYNGEE. The CDR3 is 15 amino acids. CDR3 DNA: TGTGCCAGCAGCGTAGATATCCAGAGGAGAGGTGAGCAGTTCTTC. Translation: CASSVDIQRRGEQFF.

The table lists this clone with a few counts. This chain joins TRBV6-5 and TRBJ1-4, with 8 nucleotides matching TRBD1. This CDR3 region has 15 residues. V shed 2 bases and J 3 bases; nucleotides not matched to a gene: 2. Germline V gene sequence: CDR1 MNHEY, CDR2 SVGAGI. CDR3 DNA: TGTGCCAGCAGTTACAACAGGGGGGCTAATGAAAAACTGTTTTTT. The encoded protein is CASSYNRGANEKLFF.

This chain links TRBV5-5 with TRBJ1-1; D may be TRBD1 (6 bases). The CDR3 runs 17 residues. V gave up 3 bases and J gave up 3 bases, with 21 bases separating them. Germline V gene data show CDR1 as SGHKS and CDR2 as YYEKEE (reference sequence). Here the CDR3 reads CASSSRNLRTDDTEAFF. The CDR3, as DNA: TGTGCCAGCAGCTCGCGGAATTTGAGGACAGACGACACTGAAGCTTTCTTT.

The chain uses TRBV6-1 and TRBJ2-5; D not certain. This CDR3 contains 15 residues. From germline, CDR1 is MNHNS and CDR2 SASEGT. V lost 6 bases to trimming and J lost 5 bases, with 19 bases between them. The CDR3 region has the DNA TGTGCCAGCAGAAGACTCTCCATTTCTACGGAGACCCAGTACTTC. Translation gives CASRRLSISTETQYF.

The chain combines TRBV6-5 with TRBJ2-5; no reliable D call. Looked up from germline, CDR1 is MNHEY and CDR2 is SVGAGI. The CDR3 loop spans 14 amino acids. Trimming cost V 0 bases and J 3 bases, with 8 bases left between them. The CDR3 loop reads CASSYSGLEETQYF. Written as DNA, the CDR3 is TGTGCCAGCAGTTACTCCGGGCTGGAAGAGACCCAGTACTTC.

This clone was seen a handful of times. V gene TRBV28 combines with J gene TRBJ1-1; 8 nucleotides align to TRBD1. CDR3 size: 15 residues. Germline V CDR1 and CDR2: MDHEN, SYDVKM. Unmatched junction bases numbered 10, after V lost 6 bases and J lost 4 bases. CDR3 sequence: CASRGQGSSGTEAFF. For the CDR3, the DNA is TGTGCCAGCAGAGGACAGGGATCTTCCGGCACTGAAGCTTTCTTT.

This clone was observed a single time. The rearrangement joins TRBV7-9 to TRBJ2-7, with TRBD2 matching 8 bases. V shed 1 base and J 6 bases; nucleotides not matched to a gene: 8. Germline CDR1 SEHNR, CDR2 FQNEAQ (reference sequence). The length of the CDR3 is 15 residues. CDR3 sequence reads: CASSLGGREGLEQYF. The CDR3 DNA reads TGTGCCAGCAGCTTAGGGGGTCGGGAGGGCCTCGAGCAGTACTTC.

The chain is built from TRBV27 and TRBJ2-7, with 12 bases lining up with TRBD2. After removal of 2 bases from V and 5 bases from J, the junction contained 7 bases not matched to a gene. The CDR3 runs 16 residues. The germline gives CDR1 MNHEY, CDR2 SMNVEV (reference sequence). CDR3 coding DNA: TGTGCCAGCAGTTTAAGGGCTAGCGGGAGGGCGGACGAGCAGTACTTC. As protein: CASSLRASGRADEQYF.

The chain employs TRBV6-1 and TRBJ2-7, with D possibly called TRBD1 or TRBD2 (5 bases each). Trimming shortened V by 0 bases and J by 7 bases, and 19 bases separated the two germline ends. Germline V lookup: CDR1 MNHNS, CDR2 SASEGT. The CDR3 contains 16 residues. The CDR3 region has the DNA TGTGCCAGCAGTGAAGCTTCCGGGCTGGGGACGGAAGAGCAGTACTTC. Protein product: CASSEASGLGTEEQYF.

The V gene is TRBV6-1, the J gene TRBJ1-1; 7 positions agree with TRBD1. The CDR3 has 16 residues. The V segment lost 3 bases and the J segment 4 bases; nucleotides outside the gene matches: 11. Germline CDR1 reads MNHNS; CDR2 reads SASEGT. The CDR3 loop reads CASSDGSGGRGTEAFF. As DNA, the CDR3 is TGTGCCAGCAGTGACGGGTCAGGGGGTAGGGGCACTGAAGCTTTCTTT.

The chain carries TRBV6-5 and TRBJ1-1; D is undetermined. The V end lost 7 bases, the J end lost 1 base, and 16 bases lay between the germline ends. The CDR3 is made up of 15 amino acids. CDR1 and CDR2 from the germline V gene are MNHEY and SVGAGI. The CDR3 sequence is CASNVGPQKNTEAFF. The CDR3 nucleotides read TGTGCCAGCAATGTCGGGCCACAAAAGAACACTGAAGCTTTCTTT.

This clone occurred once. The rearrangement joins TRBV7-2 to TRBJ2-3; D is perhaps TRBD1 (6 bases). V was cut by 5 bases and J by 1 base, with 10 bases left in between. Germline V gene sequence: CDR1 SGHTA, CDR2 FQGNSA. This CDR3 has 14 amino acids. The CDR3 sequence is CASSPPGGTDTQYF. The CDR3 nucleotides are TGTGCCAGCAGCCCGCCAGGGGGCACAGATACGCAGTATTTT.

The chain carries TRBV19 and TRBJ2-7, with D possibly being TRBD1 (5 bases). Deletions cut 5 bases from V and 0 bases from J, with 14 bases between. The CDR3 is made up of 15 amino acids. Germline CDR1 reads LNHDA; CDR2 reads SQIVND (reference sequence). The CDR3 loop is CASSPTAGYSYEQYF. CDR3 sequence (DNA): TGTGCCAGTAGTCCAACGGCAGGGTACTCCTACGAGCAGTACTTC.

The count of this clone is one. The chain recombines TRBV5-1 with TRBJ2-5, with 13 positions matching TRBD2. This CDR3 has 16 residues. After removal of 6 bases from V and 5 bases from J, the junction contained 10 bases not matched to a gene. The germline V gene encodes CDR1 SGHRS and CDR2 YFSETQ. CDR3: CASKEGELAGGETQYF. CDR3 in DNA: TGCGCCAGCAAGGAAGGAGAACTAGCGGGAGGGGAGACCCAGTACTTC.

The CDR3 sequence is CASSLVPGQDYGYTF. CDR3 nucleotide sequence: TGTGCCAGCTCACTCGTACCGGGACAGGACTATGGCTACACCTTC. V and J are TRBV18 and TRBJ1-2; 8 bases are shared with TRBD1. The ends lost 4 bases at V and 3 bases at J; junction bases unmatched: 7. Germline CDR1 reads KGHSH; CDR2 reads LQKENI. CDR3 length equals 15 residues.

This clone was counted between two and nine times. The chain combines TRBV29-1 with TRBJ2-1; a weak D match, TRBD1 (5 bases). This CDR3 spans 14 amino acids. CDR1 is SQVTM, CDR2 ANQGSEA, per germline. V was clipped by 7 bases and J by 2 bases, with 15 bases between them. The CDR3 protein is CSAQGPGPYNEQFF. The CDR3 nucleotides read TGCAGCGCCCAAGGGCCAGGGCCCTACAATGAGCAGTTCTTC.

The rearrangement uses TRBV14 and TRBJ1-2, with a weak D call TRBD1 (5 bases). V lost 4 bases and J lost 4, with 10 bases in between. The CDR3 spans 13 residues. Looked up from germline, CDR1 is SGHDN and CDR2 is FVKESK. Here the CDR3 DNA reads TGTGCCAGCAGCCCCGACAGAATCTATGGCTACACCTTC. It yields the protein CASSPDRIYGYTF.

This clone was seen more than once but under ten times. V is TRBV5-6 and J is TRBJ1-1, with D tentatively TRBD1 (6 bases). The V gene's germline CDR1 is SGHDT and CDR2 YYEEEE. CDR3 length equals 14 residues. Deletions cut 2 bases from V and 10 bases from J, with 18 bases between. CDR3 nucleotide sequence: TGTGCCAGCAGCTTTGAGGCAGGGGCTTTAGGAGCTTTCTTT. Residues: CASSFEAGALGAFF.

The J gene is TRBJ1-1, the V gene TRBV5-4; D unclear. This CDR3 comprises 13 residues. Per germline, CDR1 SGHNT and CDR2 YYREEE (reference sequence). V lost 0 bases to trimming and J lost 4 bases, with 7 bases between them. DNA of the CDR3: TGTGCCAGCAGCTTGGGTGAGCTCACTGAAGCTTTCTTT. This encodes CASSLGELTEAFF. Full variable domain (remainder filled in from reference TRBV5-4 and TRBJ1-1): ETGVTQSPTHLIKTRGQQVTLRCSSQSGHNTVSWYQQALGQGPQFIFQYYREEENGRGNFPPRFSGLQFPNYSSELNVNALELDDSALYLCASSLGELTEAFFGQGTRLTVV.

V and J are TRBV2 and TRBJ1-2; D might be TRBD1 (5 bases). CDR3 size: 18 residues. Trimming took off 8 bases at V and 4 bases at J, with 29 bases between the two ends. Germline assignment: CDR1 SNHLY and CDR2 FYNNEI. DNA of the CDR3: TGTGCCAGCCTGGGTCTGGGGCCCCTGGCAGGGCAGGGCTATGGCTACACCTTC. Protein product: CASLGLGPLAGQGYGYTF.

The V and J genes are TRBV6-4 and TRBJ2-1, with TRBD2 matching 10 bases. Germline V gives CDR1 MRHNA, CDR2 SNTAGT. The trim removed 6 bases at V and 4 bases at J, leaving 6 bases unmatched. The CDR3 length is 15 residues. The CDR3 nucleotides are TGTGCCAGCAGCCCCAGCGGGGGGGCTTACAATGAGCAGTTCTTC. It encodes CASSPSGGAYNEQFF.

The chain recombines TRBV5-6 with TRBJ2-5; the match to TRBD2 covers 7 bases. The germline V gene encodes CDR1 SGHDT and CDR2 YYEEEE. The CDR3 is 15 residues long. V shed 0 bases and J 5 bases; nucleotides not matched to a gene: 7. For the CDR3, the DNA is TGTGCCAGCAGCTTGGCGGGGAGGGGAGGGGAGACCCAGTACTTC. Its protein product is CASSLAGRGGETQYF.

This chain joins TRBV4-2 and TRBJ2-2; D possibly uses TRBD1 or TRBD2 (5 bases each). Germline lookup yields CDR1 LGHNA and CDR2 YNFKEQ. There are 15 residues in the CDR3. The ends were cut back, 2 bases at V and 1 base at J, with 8 bases in the middle. CDR3 sequence (DNA): TGTGCCAGCAGCCAACGGGACGGGAACACCGGGGAGCTGTTTTTT. This codes for CASSQRDGNTGELFF.

The genes are TRBV10-2 and TRBJ1-4, with TRBD1 identical over 9 bases. Germline trimming cut 2 bases from V and 13 bases from J; bases unmatched to any gene: 8. Germline loops: CDR1 WSHSY, CDR2 SAAADI. This CDR3 comprises 14 residues. CDR3 nucleotide sequence: TGCGCCAGCAGTGAGATTATTGGGGACAGGGTACTGTTTTTT. This gives the protein CASSEIIGDRVLFF.

The rearrangement links TRBV4-1 to TRBJ2-1; 7 bases are a match to TRBD1. Unmatched junction bases numbered 11, after V lost 2 bases and J lost 10 bases. The CDR3 is 15 amino acids. Germline V CDR1 and CDR2: MGHRA, YSYEKL. The CDR3 here is CASSQPMRTGPEQFF. CDR3 nucleotides: TGCGCCAGCAGCCAACCCATGAGGACAGGCCCGGAGCAGTTCTTC.

This chain links TRBV4-1 with TRBJ2-1; tentatively, D is TRBD2 (6 bases). From germline, CDR1 is MGHRA and CDR2 YSYEKL. V dropped 1 base and J dropped 4 bases, with 17 bases sitting between them. There are 17 residues in the CDR3. In nucleotides, the CDR3 is TGCGCCAGCAGCCAAGTATTAGCCCGGGAGCTGTACAATGAGCAGTTCTTC. Its protein product is CASSQVLARELYNEQFF.

The V call is TRBV28, the J call TRBJ2-3, with 9 nucleotides matching TRBD2. This CDR3 is built from 16 residues. J gave up 6 bases and V 3 bases, and 10 bases lay outside the gene matches. Germline CDR1 and CDR2: MDHEN and SYDVKM. The CDR3 reads CASSLGISGGEDTQYF. The DNA of the CDR3 is TGTGCCAGCAGTTTGGGCATTAGCGGGGGAGAGGATACGCAGTATTTT.

The rearrangement uses TRBV11-2 and TRBJ2-1; 13 nucleotides align to TRBD2. The V gene's germline CDR1 is SGHAT and CDR2 FQNNGV. The CDR3 has 17 residues. V gave up 1 base and J gave up 9 bases; unmatched junction bases: 9. The CDR3 protein is CASSLGRTSGRSGEQFF. The CDR3 DNA is TGTGCCAGCAGCTTAGGCAGGACTAGCGGGAGAAGTGGTGAGCAGTTCTTC.